This T cell receptor (beta chain) was identified during a study of blood T cell repertoires in COVID-19. Background on the study: The study drew acute and convalescent COVID-19 samples from the United States, Italy and Spain. T cells, B-cell-depleted T cells, or PBMCs provided the cDNA or gDNA that served as material.

Between the trimmed V and J ends, which lost 2 bases and 0 bases, there was a span of 11 bases. This CDR3 is built from 16 residues. CDR1 SGHTA and CDR2 FQGNSA come from the germline V gene. Source study methods: Estimated nucleated cell counts came from reference gene primer amplification. Profiled with immunoSEQ multiplex PCR; TCRdb holds only in-frame clones, not every one. The D gene and trimming were derived from the DNA, and the V and J assignments and clone size from that table. The data contain about 160,000 clones, roughly 80% of them singletons. Material for sequencing was peripheral blood. This receptor was taken from a man in his 60s with acute or convalescent COVID-19. The J gene is TRBJ1-3, the V gene TRBV7-2, with TRBD1 as a possible D gene (5 bases). CDR3 protein: CASSLMAGNSGNTIYF. The CDR3 nucleotides are TGTGCCAGCAGCTTAATGGCAGGGAACTCTGGAAACACCATATATTTT.